The 28 T cell receptor beta chains listed next were all sequenced from one sample in a study of blood T cell repertoires in COVID-19. Here immunoSEQ multiplex PCR was the method, and the copy in TCRdb shows in-frame clones only, minus some. The top ten clones hold approximately 3% of a sample with about 74,000 clones, roughly 90% of them seen once. The sequencing input was peripheral blood. The receptors originated from an older man with active or convalescent COVID-19.

V gene TRBV6-1 combines with J gene TRBJ1-2; 7 bases agree with TRBD1. There are 15 residues in the CDR3. V lost 0 bases and J lost 4; bases outside the gene matches: 5. Per germline, CDR1 MNHNS and CDR2 SASEGT. CDR3: CASSEARGTAYGYTF. The CDR3 DNA reads TGTGCCAGCAGTGAAGCTCGCGGGACAGCCTATGGCTACACCTTC.

Comment on this clone: One end of the junction is discordant with germline, which a read error may explain. The chain links TRBV12-3 or TRBV12-4 to TRBJ2-7, with 9 bases fitting TRBD1. CDR3 length: 13 residues. The CDR3 region has the DNA TGTGCCAGCAGTTTGTCACGGGACAGGGACAAACACTTC. Translating it yields CASSLSRDRDKHF.

The chain is built from TRBV28 and TRBJ2-1; D not resolved. This CDR3 has 11 amino acids. The germline V gene encodes CDR1 MDHEN and CDR2 SYDVKM. Trimming shortened V by 5 bases and J by 10 bases, and 9 bases separated the two germline ends. CDR3 nucleotide sequence: TGTGCCAGCAGTGATACCGGGGAGCAGTTCTTC. This encodes CASSDTGEQFF.

CDR3 sequence: CSVGVQSATEAFF. DNA of the CDR3: TGCAGCGTTGGCGTACAGTCGGCCACTGAAGCTTTCTTT. The chain is built from TRBV29-1 and TRBJ1-1; D ambiguous. The CDR3 sequence is 13 residues long. Germline V gene lookup returns CDR1 SQVTM and CDR2 ANQGSEA. V was clipped by 4 bases and J by 4 bases, with 13 bases between them.

CDR3 amino acids: CASSPLNQPQHF. CDR3 coding DNA: TGTGCCAGCAGTCCCCTCAATCAGCCCCAGCATTTT. The rearrangement uses TRBV28 and TRBJ1-5; D is ambiguous. This CDR3 has 12 amino acids. CDR1 and CDR2 (germline): MDHEN, SYDVKM. V lost 5 bases to trimming and J lost 3 bases, with 5 bases between them.

The V call is TRBV28, the J call TRBJ1-3; 7 nucleotides line up with TRBD1. CDR1 is MDHEN and CDR2 is SYDVKM in the germline V gene. V trimming: 10 bases; J trimming: 0 bases; junction bases outside the gene matches: 9. This CDR3 has 15 amino acids. As DNA, the CDR3 is TGTGCCACCAGGGACAGTGCGATCTCTGGAAACACCATATATTTT. Amino acid sequence: CATRDSAISGNTIYF.

The genes are TRBV27 and TRBJ1-2, with D perhaps TRBD1 (6 bases). The V end lost 6 bases, the J end lost 3 bases, and 11 bases lay between the germline ends. There are 13 residues in the CDR3. In germline, CDR1 is MNHEY, CDR2 SMNVEV (reference sequence). CDR3 sequence (DNA): TGTGCCAGCAGCCCGGACAGAGACTATGGCTACACCTTC. Protein product: CASSPDRDYGYTF.

The rearrangement links TRBV6-5 to TRBJ2-3; D uncertain. Trimming took 0 bases from V and 7 from J, leaving 17 bases between them. This CDR3 comprises 16 residues. The germline CDR1 and CDR2 sequences are MNHEY and SVGAGI. This chain's CDR3 is CASSYSMTPPLNTQYF. The CDR3 region has the DNA TGTGCCAGCAGTTACTCGATGACTCCTCCACTGAATACGCAGTATTTT.

This clone was counted between two and nine times. The genes are TRBV18 and TRBJ2-2; D is perhaps TRBD1 (5 bases). CDR3 length equals 14 residues. The V gene lost 5 bases and the J gene lost 1 base, with 8 bases spanning the gap. CDR1 and CDR2 (germline): KGHSH, LQKENI. The CDR3 DNA is TGTGCCAGCTCATCCCAGGGGAACACCGGGGAGCTGTTTTTT. Its translation is CASSSQGNTGELFF. The variable domain in full, with the rest retrieved from reference TRBV18 and TRBJ2-2, is NAGVMQNPRHLVRRRGQEARLRCSPMKGHSHVYWYRQLPEEGLKFMVYLQKENIIDESGMPKERFSAEFPKEGPSILRIQQVVRGDSAAYFCASSSQGNTGELFFGEGSRLTVL.

V and J are TRBV5-1 and TRBJ1-2, with 8 bases aligning to TRBD1. This CDR3 has 15 residues. The V gene's germline CDR1 is SGHRS and CDR2 YFSETQ. J gave up 2 bases and V 3 bases, and 6 bases lay outside the gene matches. This CDR3 is CASSSGQGANYGYTF. The CDR3 coding sequence is TGCGCCAGCAGCTCTGGACAGGGAGCGAACTATGGCTACACCTTC. Combining the CDR3 with reference TRBV5-1 and TRBJ1-2 gives the whole variable domain KAGVTQTPRYLIKTRGQQVTLSCSPISGHRSVSWYQQTPGQGLQFLFEYFSETQRNKGNFPGRFSGRQFSNSRSEMNVSTLELGDSALYLCASSSGQGANYGYTFGSGTRLTVV.

This clone was seen a single time. This chain joins TRBV28 and TRBJ2-3; 7 nucleotides match TRBD1. CDR3 length: 15 amino acids. Per germline, CDR1 MDHEN and CDR2 SYDVKM. The V segment lost 3 bases and the J segment 2 bases; nucleotides outside the gene matches: 5. The CDR3 bases are TGTGCCAGCAGTTTTTTCGACAGGGACACAGATACGCAGTATTTT. It codes for CASSFFDRDTDTQYF.

V gene TRBV11-2 combines with J gene TRBJ2-3, with D perhaps matching TRBD2 (6 bases). CDR1 SGHAT and CDR2 FQNNGV come from the germline V gene. The V end was cut by 6 bases, the J end by 2 bases, with 12 bases between. CDR3 length equals 14 residues. For the CDR3, the DNA is TGTGCCAGCAGTTACCCGGGGGTCACAGATACGCAGTATTTT. Its translation is CASSYPGVTDTQYF.

The chain carries TRBV6-2 or TRBV6-3 and TRBJ2-5; possible D gene TRBD2, 6 bases. V was trimmed by 5 bases and J by 3 bases, leaving 13 bases between them. From germline, CDR1 is MNHEY and CDR2 SVGEGT. The CDR3 is 14 amino acids. Here the CDR3 reads CASSDPAGKETQYF. In DNA form, the CDR3 reads TGTGCCAGCAGTGACCCGGCGGGAAAAGAGACCCAGTACTTC.

This chain uses TRBV23-1 with TRBJ2-2, with D unclear. TRBV23-1 is noted as an ORF with a role that remains uncertain. The CDR3 runs 15 residues. V gave up 4 bases and J gave up 5 bases, with 14 bases separating them. CDR3 amino acids: CASSLKTPGTGELFF. CDR3 sequence (DNA): TGCGCCAGCAGTCTAAAGACCCCAGGAACCGGGGAGCTGTTTTTT.

The chain carries TRBV5-4 and TRBJ2-1, with 9 bases identical to TRBD1. This CDR3 region has 15 residues. Germline loops: CDR1 SGHNT, CDR2 YYREEE (reference sequence). V lost 0 bases to trimming and J lost 8 bases; unmatched junction nucleotides: 6. The CDR3 region has the DNA TGTGCCAGCAGCTTGGATGGGACAGGGATACATGAGCAGTTCTTC. Amino acids: CASSLDGTGIHEQFF.

The rearrangement links TRBV28 to TRBJ1-1, with D possibly matching TRBD1 (6 bases). The V end lost 2 bases, the J end lost 8 bases, and 12 bases lay between the germline ends. Germline V gives CDR1 MDHEN, CDR2 SYDVKM. The CDR3 extends over 13 amino acids. CDR3 coding DNA: TGTGCCAGCAGTTTAGGGACACAGACCGAAGCTTTCTTT. Amino acids: CASSLGTQTEAFF.

This chain uses TRBV5-4 with TRBJ2-5; TRBD2 agrees at 7 bases. Trimming removed 0 bases from V and 5 bases from J; junction bases left unmatched: 4. CDR1 is SGHNT, CDR2 YYREEE, per germline (reference sequence). CDR3 length: 14 amino acids. As DNA, the CDR3 is TGTGCCAGCAGCTTGGTCGGGCGGGAGGAGACCCAGTACTTC. This gives the protein CASSLVGREETQYF.

This CDR3 is CASSFPGGHGYTF. The CDR3 region has the DNA TGCGCCAGCAGTTTCCCAGGGGGCCATGGCTACACCTTC. The chain is built from TRBV10-1 and TRBJ1-2, with TRBD1 matching 8 bases. The CDR3 is 13 residues long. J lost 6 bases, V lost 5 bases, and 5 bases had no gene match. Looked up from germline, CDR1 is WNHNN and CDR2 is SYGVQD (reference sequence).

This clone was seen a single time. The chain recombines TRBV5-5 with TRBJ2-2, with D possibly TRBD2 on 5 matching bases. Trimming removed 1 base from V and 7 bases from J, with 11 bases in between. The CDR3 runs 14 residues. CDR1 is SGHKS, CDR2 YYEKEE, per germline (reference sequence). CDR3 sequence (DNA): TGTGCCAGCAGCTTGTGGGGAGAGAGCGGGGAGCTGTTTTTT. It encodes CASSLWGESGELFF.

CDR3 nucleotides: TGCGCCAGCAGCCCCGGGACTAGTAGAGAGACCCAGTACTTC. Its protein product is CASSPGTSRETQYF. The gene calls are TRBV5-1 and TRBJ2-5; 8 bases fit TRBD2. The trim removed 4 bases at V and 4 bases at J, leaving 6 bases unmatched. Germline V CDR1 and CDR2: SGHRS, YFSETQ. The CDR3 is 14 amino acids. Full variable domain (rest looked up from reference TRBV5-1 and TRBJ2-5): KAGVTQTPRYLIKTRGQQVTLSCSPISGHRSVSWYQQTPGQGLQFLFEYFSETQRNKGNFPGRFSGRQFSNSRSEMNVSTLELGDSALYLCASSPGTSRETQYFGPGTRLLVL.

The chain joins TRBV27 to TRBJ1-3, with D perhaps matching TRBD1 (5 bases). Germline lookup yields CDR1 MNHEY and CDR2 SMNVEV (reference sequence). This CDR3 region has 16 residues. The V end lost 6 bases, the J end lost 0 bases, and 15 bases lay between the germline ends. The CDR3 loop is CASSQAGRGSGNTIYF. Here the CDR3 DNA reads TGTGCCAGCAGCCAGGCAGGGAGGGGCTCTGGAAACACCATATATTTT.

The chain is built from TRBV5-4 and TRBJ2-5; possible D gene TRBD2, 6 bases. V gave up 4 bases and J gave up 3 bases, with 10 bases separating them. CDR3 length equals 13 residues. CDR1 is SGHNT and CDR2 is YYREEE in the germline V gene (reference sequence). This chain's CDR3 is CASSRRLEETQYF. CDR3 DNA sequence: TGTGCCAGCAGCCGGAGACTAGAAGAGACCCAGTACTTC. Supplemented by reference TRBV5-4 and TRBJ2-5, the full variable domain reads ETGVTQSPTHLIKTRGQQVTLRCSSQSGHNTVSWYQQALGQGPQFIFQYYREEENGRGNFPPRFSGLQFPNYSSELNVNALELDDSALYLCASSRRLEETQYFGPGTRLLVL.

V and J are TRBV27 and TRBJ2-2; TRBD2 agrees at 8 bases. Germline V lookup: CDR1 MNHEY, CDR2 SMNVEV (reference sequence). CDR3 length: 15 residues. The junction had 6 bases not matched to a gene; V was cut back by 3 bases and J by 6 bases. This CDR3 reads CASSFLGLAAGELFF. The CDR3 DNA follows: TGTGCCAGCAGTTTCCTCGGACTAGCTGCCGGGGAGCTGTTTTTT.

The rearrangement uses TRBV28 and TRBJ2-7; no definite D call. The germline V gene encodes CDR1 MDHEN and CDR2 SYDVKM. CDR3 length: 13 amino acids. Trimming took off 5 bases at V and 1 base at J, with 9 bases between the two ends. CDR3 region: CASSPNWSYEQYF. The CDR3 coding sequence is TGTGCCAGCAGTCCCAACTGGTCCTACGAGCAGTACTTC.

This chain uses TRBV19 with TRBJ1-2; D possibly corresponds to TRBD1 (6 bases). Germline V CDR1 and CDR2: LNHDA, SQIVND (reference sequence). The CDR3 is 14 residues long. V gave up 6 bases and J gave up 2 bases, with 13 bases separating them. The CDR3 spells CASSPAGANYGYTF. CDR3 sequence (DNA): TGTGCCAGTAGCCCCGCAGGGGCGAACTATGGCTACACCTTC.

The genes are TRBV20-1 and TRBJ1-1, with 7 bases that match TRBD1. The germline CDR1 and CDR2 sequences are DFQATT and SNEGSKA (reference sequence). V lost 8 bases and J lost 7; bases outside the gene matches: 7. This CDR3 region has 11 residues. The CDR3 spells CSIAGQVEAFF. CDR3 sequence (DNA): TGCAGTATAGCCGGACAGGTTGAAGCTTTCTTT.

V usage is TRBV2 and J usage is TRBJ1-4, with D hard to call. The CDR3 loop spans 14 amino acids. CDR1 and CDR2 from the germline V gene are SNHLY and FYNNEI. With 7 bases removed from V and 8 bases from J, the gap between germline ends came to 17 bases. The CDR3 here is CASTQGQAGEKLFF. The CDR3 DNA reads as TGTGCCAGCACCCAAGGGCAGGCGGGCGAAAAACTGTTTTTT.

This chain links TRBV6-2 or TRBV6-3 with TRBJ2-5, with 7 nucleotides matching TRBD2. The J segment lost 1 base and the V segment lost 7 bases, leaving 6 bases of the junction unmatched. There are 14 residues in the CDR3. Germline V lookup: CDR1 MNHEY, CDR2 SVGEGT. The CDR3 nucleotides are TGTGCCAGCAACCCGACTAGCCTCCAAGAGACCCAGTACTTC. It translates to CASNPTSLQETQYF.